A single sample is the source of the 24 T cell receptor beta chains below, sequenced in a study of OX40 agonist ivuxolimab in advanced cancers. The repertoire was sequenced with immunoSEQ multiplex PCR; TCRdb's copy has only in-frame clones and lacks some. The sample holds nearly 80,000 clones, 70% to 90% seen once. The sample consisted of CD4+ or CD8+ T cells sorted from blood, taken in a trial of the OX40 agonist ivuxolimab. These receptor sequences come from an adult with an advanced solid tumor such as melanoma, head and neck, liver or kidney cancer.

V and J are TRBV5-1 and TRBJ2-2; D call uncertain. CDR1 is SGHRS and CDR2 is YFSETQ in the germline V gene. The CDR3 contains 15 residues. Deletions cut 1 base from V and 6 bases from J, with 13 bases between. The CDR3 DNA reads as TGCGCCAGCAGCTTGACCTCGACTCTCTCCGGGGAGCTGTTTTTT. Amino acids: CASSLTSTLSGELFF.

The rearrangement joins TRBV19 to TRBJ1-5, with D unresolved. The CDR3 is 14 residues long. Trimming took 2 bases from V and 7 from J, leaving 12 bases between them. Per germline, CDR1 LNHDA and CDR2 SQIVND (reference sequence). The CDR3: CASSIKYLRQPQHF. The DNA for the CDR3 is TGTGCCAGTAGTATAAAGTACCTCAGACAGCCCCAGCATTTT.

V and J are TRBV5-1 and TRBJ2-1, with TRBD1 as a possible D gene (6 bases). Germline V gives CDR1 SGHRS, CDR2 YFSETQ. Trimming cost V 4 bases and J 7 bases, with 15 bases left between them. This CDR3 has 14 amino acids. This CDR3 reads CASSVEPDRNEQFF. The CDR3 coding sequence is TGCGCCAGCAGCGTGGAACCGGACAGAAATGAGCAGTTCTTC.

V usage is TRBV4-1 and J usage is TRBJ1-2, with a tentative D call TRBD1 (6 bases). The CDR3 consists of 13 residues. V shed 4 bases and J shed 6 bases, with 12 bases lying between them. Germline-derived CDR1 and CDR2 are MGHRA and YSYEKL. The DNA for the CDR3 is TGCGCCAGCAGCCTTCCCGGGGGCAATGGCTACACCTTC. Amino acid sequence: CASSLPGGNGYTF.

The chain is built from TRBV4-3 and TRBJ2-1, with D tentatively TRBD2 (6 bases). Trimming cost V 4 bases and J 2 bases, with 9 bases left between them. The CDR3 has 14 residues. Germline V lookup: CDR1 LGHNA, CDR2 YSLEER. The CDR3 DNA is TGCGCCAGCAGCCGGGGGGAGGCCTACAATGAGCAGTTCTTC. It codes for CASSRGEAYNEQFF.

The CDR3 reads CASSPPRWGTGELFF. In nucleotides, the CDR3 is TGTGCCAGCAGTCCCCCCCGGTGGGGCACCGGGGAGCTGTTTTTT. The rearrangement joins TRBV28 to TRBJ2-2; no firm D call. Germline V gene lookup returns CDR1 MDHEN and CDR2 SYDVKM. Between the trimmed V and J ends, which lost 5 bases and 4 bases, there was a span of 14 bases. The length of the CDR3 is 15 residues.

J is TRBJ2-7 and V is TRBV11-2; 7 bases are shared with TRBD2. V lost 0 bases to trimming and J lost 0 bases; unmatched junction nucleotides: 11. The germline V gene encodes CDR1 SGHAT and CDR2 FQNNGV. CDR3 length: 18 amino acids. The CDR3 spells CASSLDAAGLWPSYEQYF. The CDR3 DNA is TGTGCCAGCAGCTTAGATGCAGCGGGACTATGGCCCTCCTACGAGCAGTACTTC.

The chain joins TRBV5-8 to TRBJ1-1; maybe TRBD1 (6 bases). The CDR3 totals 13 residues. Looked up from germline, CDR1 is SGHTS and CDR2 is YDEGEE. Trimming pared 3 bases from V and 4 bases from J, leaving 10 bases between. The CDR3 nucleotides are TGTGCCAGCAGCTGGCCCAGGGGCACTGAAGCTTTCTTT. This encodes CASSWPRGTEAFF.

This clone is labeled medium-sized (0.01 to 0.1%). This chain uses TRBV30 with TRBJ2-1; possible D gene TRBD2, 6 bases. The CDR3 has 14 amino acids. V lost 3 bases and J 5 bases, leaving 14 bases between the germline ends. CDR1 and CDR2 from the germline V gene are GTSNPN and SVGIG (reference sequence). CDR3 DNA sequence: TGTGCCTGGAGGGGGGGTGAACAGGACAATGAGCAGTTCTTC. Translation gives CAWRGGEQDNEQFF.

This rearrangement joins TRBV2 to TRBJ2-4; D ambiguous. In germline, CDR1 is SNHLY, CDR2 FYNNEI. Trimming stripped 4 bases from V and 1 base from J, with 5 bases between. The CDR3 has 13 amino acids. The CDR3 coding sequence is TGTGCCAGCAGTGGTGCGGCCAAAAACATTCAGTACTTC. Protein sequence: CASSGAAKNIQYF. Full variable domain (rest looked up from reference TRBV2 and TRBJ2-4): EPEVTQTPSHQVTQMGQEVILRCVPISNHLYFYWYRQILGQKVEFLVSFYNNEISEKSEIFDDQFSVERPDGSNFTLKIRSTKLEDSAMYFCASSGAAKNIQYFGAGTRLSVL.

This clone was seen a handful of times. The chain combines TRBV29-1 with TRBJ1-6; 7 positions match TRBD1. This CDR3 is built from 13 residues. With V trimmed by 4 bases and J by 10 bases, 7 bases remained unmatched. Per germline, CDR1 SQVTM and CDR2 ANQGSEA. The CDR3 here is CSVGQGVGSPLHF. CDR3 nucleotides: TGCAGCGTTGGGCAGGGGGTCGGATCACCCCTCCACTTT.

This chain joins TRBV5-6 and TRBJ2-3, with TRBD1 matching 10 bases. The germline gives CDR1 SGHDT, CDR2 YYEEEE. J lost 4 bases, V lost 0 bases, and 5 bases had no gene match. CDR3 length: 16 amino acids. The CDR3 sequence is CASSLVGTGVADTQYF. CDR3 nucleotides: TGTGCCAGCAGCTTGGTGGGGACAGGGGTTGCAGATACGCAGTATTTT.

The chain uses TRBV6-1 and TRBJ1-1, with D unclear. Germline V gene lookup returns CDR1 MNHNS and CDR2 SASEGT. The CDR3 length is 11 residues. Trimming left V 4 bases short and J 7 bases short, with 7 bases between. CDR3 loop: CASSAYYEAFF. CDR3 DNA: TGTGCCAGCAGTGCTTACTATGAAGCTTTCTTT.

This clone was detected only a few times. V gene TRBV7-9 combines with J gene TRBJ1-2, with D unresolved. V was trimmed by 1 base and J by 9 bases, leaving 9 bases between them. The germline CDR1 and CDR2 sequences are SEHNR and FQNEAQ (reference sequence). This CDR3 is built from 12 residues. The CDR3 spells CASSLEVSSYTF. The CDR3 DNA reads TGTGCCAGCAGCTTAGAGGTCTCAAGCTACACCTTC.

The rearrangement links TRBV11-3 to TRBJ2-1; 7 nucleotides agree with TRBD1. J lost 2 bases, V lost 0 bases, and 1 base had no gene match. CDR1 and CDR2 from the germline V gene are SGHNT and YENEEA. The CDR3 has 15 amino acids. This CDR3 is CASSLEQGTYNEQFF. Written as DNA, the CDR3 is TGTGCCAGCAGCTTAGAACAGGGGACCTACAATGAGCAGTTCTTC. Drawing the rest from reference TRBV11-3 and TRBJ2-1, the complete variable domain is EAGVVQSPRYKIIEKKQPVAFWCNPISGHNTLYWYLQNLGQGPELLIRYENEEAVDDSQLPKDRFSAERLKGVDSTLKIQPAELGDSAVYLCASSLEQGTYNEQFFGPGTRLTVL.

In DNA form, the CDR3 reads TGTGCCAGCAGTACCGGGACAGTTAAGGAACAGCCCCAGCATTTT. It translates to CASSTGTVKEQPQHF. V is TRBV6-1 and J is TRBJ1-5; 7 positions match TRBD1. Germline loops: CDR1 MNHNS, CDR2 SASEGT. V dropped 5 bases and J dropped 7; count of bases not matched to a gene: 11. This CDR3 is built from 15 residues.

This chain uses TRBV7-2 with TRBJ1-4; D unclear. Trimming removed 5 bases from V and 0 bases from J, with 16 bases in between. The CDR3 is made up of 17 amino acids. CDR1 and CDR2 (germline): SGHTA, FQGNSA. The chain's CDR3 is CASSPQWPAPTNEKLFF. The CDR3, as DNA: TGTGCCAGCAGCCCCCAGTGGCCGGCCCCAACTAATGAAAAACTGTTTTTT.

This CDR3 is CASSPSLAGGPGIQYF. The CDR3 region has the DNA TGTGCCAGCTCACCATCTCTAGCGGGGGGGCCGGGCATTCAGTACTTC. The chain employs TRBV18 and TRBJ2-4, with TRBD2 identical over 12 bases. Losses at the gene ends were 2 bases for V and 9 bases for J; bases not matched to a gene: 8. This CDR3 has 16 residues. Germline values: CDR1 KGHSH, CDR2 LQKENI. The full variable domain, with the rest looked up from reference TRBV18 and TRBJ2-4, is NAGVMQNPRHLVRRRGQEARLRCSPMKGHSHVYWYRQLPEEGLKFMVYLQKENIIDESGMPKERFSAEFPKEGPSILRIQQVVRGDSAAYFCASSPSLAGGPGIQYFGAGTRLSVL.

This chain uses TRBV15 with TRBJ1-2; TRBD1 is a possible D gene (5 bases). CDR3 length: 14 residues. Germline CDR1 and CDR2: LNHNV and YYDKDF (reference sequence). The V gene lost 2 bases and the J gene lost 6 bases, with 13 bases spanning the gap. The CDR3 protein is CATSRNRQMDGYTF. The CDR3 nucleotides read TGTGCCACCAGCAGAAATAGACAGATGGATGGCTACACCTTC.

The rearrangement uses TRBV4-1 and TRBJ2-4; 10 nucleotides align to TRBD2. This CDR3 has 20 residues. The germline gives CDR1 MGHRA, CDR2 YSYEKL. V lost 0 bases and J lost 1; bases outside the gene matches: 12. CDR3 nucleotides: TGCGCCAGCAGCCAAGATAGGCTAGCGGGGGATTCAGGGGCCAAAAACATTCAGTACTTC. Translated: CASSQDRLAGDSGAKNIQYF.

The V gene is TRBV18, the J gene TRBJ2-3; D tentatively reads TRBD1 or TRBD2 (6 bases each). V shed 4 bases and J shed 5 bases, with 16 bases lying between them. CDR3 size: 15 residues. Germline lookup yields CDR1 KGHSH and CDR2 LQKENI. The CDR3 bases are TGTGCCAGCTCACTTGTGGGGGGCCTGGGAGATACGCAGTATTTT. The encoded protein is CASSLVGGLGDTQYF. The variable domain in full, completed from reference TRBV18 and TRBJ2-3, reads NAGVMQNPRHLVRRRGQEARLRCSPMKGHSHVYWYRQLPEEGLKFMVYLQKENIIDESGMPKERFSAEFPKEGPSILRIQQVVRGDSAAYFCASSLVGGLGDTQYFGPGTRLTVL.

The chain combines TRBV19 with TRBJ2-1, with 8 bases that match TRBD2. Germline trimming cut 6 bases from V and 4 bases from J; bases unmatched to any gene: 5. CDR1 is LNHDA, CDR2 SQIVND, per germline (reference sequence). The CDR3 totals 14 residues. The CDR3, as DNA: TGTGCCAGTAGCGCCGGGACTAGATACAATGAGCAGTTCTTC. Its translation is CASSAGTRYNEQFF. Complete variable domain (other parts from reference TRBV19 and TRBJ2-1): DGGITQSPKYLFRKEGQNVTLSCEQNLNHDAMYWYRQDPGQGLRLIYYSQIVNDFQKGDIAEGYSVSREKKESFPLTVTSAQKNPTAFYLCASSAGTRYNEQFFGPGTRLTVL.

The chain combines TRBV5-4 with TRBJ1-2; 10 bases are a match to TRBD1. Germline V gene sequence: CDR1 SGHNT, CDR2 YYREEE (reference sequence). The CDR3 consists of 15 residues. V trimming: 7 bases; J trimming: 4 bases; junction bases outside the gene matches: 10. The CDR3 bases are TGTGCCAGCGCCTTAGGGGGACAGGGGTCCTATGGCTACACCTTC. This codes for CASALGGQGSYGYTF.

The J gene is TRBJ1-2, the V gene TRBV4-1; D unresolved. CDR1 and CDR2 from the germline V gene are MGHRA and YSYEKL. This CDR3 contains 16 residues. The V and J ends lost 4 bases and 4 bases respectively, with 19 bases between them. DNA for the CDR3: TGCGCCAGCAGCCCTTGGGGTGGTGGAATATCCTATGGCTACACCTTC. It is translated as CASSPWGGGISYGYTF.